These T cell receptor beta chains were read from a single sample in a study of T cell responses to AZD1222 COVID-19 vaccine. Here immunoSEQ multiplex PCR was the method, and the copy in TCRdb shows in-frame clones only, minus some. The data show approximately 84,000 clones, with roughly nine tenths seen just once and 30% to 35% held by the top ten. The sequences come from peripheral blood, collected on day 0 of AZD1222 vaccination. The receptors originated from an adult in good health. CDR3s include the opening cysteine and the closing phenylalanine or tryptophan. A D gene is named only where the DNA matches it firmly. Not every row has a clone size; where given, it reads once, few, many or a size class.

NA	TRBJ2-7	TRBD2	TRBV11-2	CASSLAGVASYEQYF	TGTGCCAGCAGCTTGGCGGGAGTCGCGTCCTACGAGCAGTACTTC
once	TRBJ1-1	NA	TRBV28	CASTLPGSRFGEAFF	TGTGCCAGCACCTTACCGGGATCCCGGTTCGGTGAAGCTTTCTTT
NA	TRBJ2-1	NA	TRBV2	CASSNGRGDEQFF	TGTGCCAGCAGTAACGGACGGGGCGATGAGCAGTTCTTC
NA	TRBJ2-2	TRBD2	TRBV28	CASTVPGTSGSNAGELFF	TGTGCCAGCACCGTTCCAGGGACTAGCGGGAGTAATGCCGGGGAGCTGTTTTTT
NA	TRBJ2-2	TRBD2	TRBV30	CAWSGAGASPGSHAGELFF	TGTGCCTGGAGTGGAGCGGGAGCCAGCCCGGGATCCCACGCCGGGGAGCTGTTTTTT
NA	TRBJ1-5	NA	TRBV27	CASRGYSNQPQHF	TGTGCCAGCAGGGGCTATAGCAATCAGCCCCAGCATTTT
NA	TRBJ2-2	NA	TRBV7-9	CASSLEVNTGELFF	TGTGCCAGCAGCTTAGAGGTTAACACCGGGGAGCTGTTTTTT
NA	TRBJ2-7	TRBD1	TRBV2	CASSGGQGDGYEQYF	TGTGCCAGCAGTGGGGGACAGGGCGATGGCTACGAGCAGTACTTC
NA	TRBJ1-4	NA	TRBV2	CASMRETGNEKLFF	TGTGCCAGCATGAGGGAGACGGGTAATGAAAAACTGTTTTTT
NA	TRBJ2-7	NA	TRBV5-1	CASSFPADEQYF	TGCGCCAGCAGCTTTCCAGCGGACGAGCAGTACTTC
NA	TRBJ2-1	TRBD2	TRBV29-1	CSVETSGRYDNEQFF	TGCAGCGTTGAGACTAGCGGGAGGTATGACAATGAGCAGTTCTTC
NA	TRBJ1-4	TRBD1	TRBV30	CAWSVGTGGDEKLFF	TGTGCCTGGAGTGTAGGGACAGGGGGCGATGAAAAACTGTTTTTT
NA	TRBJ2-1	TRBD2	TRBV11-2	CASSLAPRGSEQFF	TGTGCCAGCAGCTTAGCCCCGCGGGGGAGTGAGCAGTTCTTC
once	TRBJ2-1	NA	TRBV5-4	CASSLGGGIGTQYNEQFF	TGTGCCAGCAGCTTGGGGGGCGGAATCGGAACACAATACAATGAGCAGTTCTTC
NA	TRBJ2-5	TRBD2	TRBV14	CASSWGLAGVETQYF	TGTGCCAGCAGTTGGGGTCTAGCGGGAGTCGAGACCCAGTACTTC
NA	TRBJ2-5	NA	TRBV28	CASSPGGGHQETQYF	TGTGCCAGCAGCCCAGGGGGGGGTCACCAAGAGACCCAGTACTTC
once	TRBJ1-4	TRBD1	TRBV27	CASSLHLTGTGLEKLFF	TGTGCCAGCAGTCTCCACCTGACCGGGACAGGGTTGGAAAAACTGTTTTTT
NA	TRBJ1-4	NA	TRBV5-5	CASTKTGHKGEKLFF	TGTGCCAGCACCAAAACAGGCCACAAGGGAGAAAAACTGTTTTTT
NA	TRBJ2-1	TRBD2	TRBV24-1	CATSDPTSGNNHEQFF	TGTGCCACCAGTGATCCCACTAGCGGGAATAACCATGAGCAGTTCTTC
NA	TRBJ1-1	NA	TRBV11-2	CASSSSWTEAFF	TGTGCCAGCAGTTCCTCGTGGACTGAAGCTTTCTTT
NA	TRBJ2-7	NA	TRBV4-3	CASSQDRVSYEQYF	TGCGCCAGCAGCCAAGACAGGGTCTCCTACGAGCAGTACTTC
once	TRBJ2-2	NA	TRBV10-2	CASRTSGTSGGELFF	TGCGCCAGCAGGACCTCGGGGACCAGCGGCGGGGAGCTGTTTTTT
NA	TRBJ2-1	NA	TRBV5-1	CASSRSAGIDEQFF	TGCGCCAGCAGCCGGTCGGCGGGGATCGATGAGCAGTTCTTC
NA	TRBJ1-5	NA	TRBV19	CASSMRPPSNQPQHF	TGTGCCAGTAGTATGCGACCGCCAAGCAATCAGCCCCAGCATTTT
NA	TRBJ1-5	TRBD1	TRBV28	CASSLRQGYNQPQHF	TGTGCCAGCAGTTTACGACAGGGGTACAATCAGCCCCAGCATTTT
NA	TRBJ1-3	NA	TRBV6-5	CASSYGGAPGNTIYF	TGTGCCAGCAGTTACGGGGGGGCGCCCGGAAACACCATATATTTT
NA	TRBJ1-1	NA	TRBV27	CASSLKSRGLGVRNTEAFF	TGTGCCAGCAGTTTAAAATCGCGGGGTTTGGGTGTGAGGAACACTGAAGCTTTCTTT
NA	TRBJ2-5	NA	TRBV28	CASSLGGGETQYF	TGTGCCAGCAGTTTAGGCGGAGGGGAGACCCAGTACTTC
NA	TRBJ2-2	NA	TRBV5-4	CASSMIGGKYTGELFF	TGTGCCAGCAGCATGATAGGGGGGAAGTACACCGGGGAGCTGTTTTTT
once	TRBJ2-3	NA	TRBV9	CASSVAADTQYF	TGTGCCAGCAGCGTAGCGGCAGATACGCAGTATTTT
NA	TRBJ2-1	TRBD2	TRBV19	CASSIDGQRGGNEQFF	TGTGCCAGTAGTATAGATGGGCAGCGCGGGGGCAATGAGCAGTTCTTC
NA	TRBJ1-6	NA	TRBV5-4	CASSRDGGTNSPLHF	TGTGCCAGCAGCCGAGACGGGGGCACAAATTCACCCCTCCACTTT
NA	TRBJ1-1	TRBD1	TRBV28	CASSLWRAGGDTEAFF	TGTGCCAGCAGTTTATGGCGAGCAGGGGGGGACACTGAAGCTTTCTTT
once	TRBJ2-1	NA	TRBV28	CASSFIGGDNEQFF	TGTGCCAGCAGTTTTATTGGAGGGGACAATGAGCAGTTCTTC
NA	TRBJ2-2	TRBD2	TRBV28	CASSLLAGGPGELFF	TGTGCCAGCAGCCTACTAGCGGGAGGGCCCGGGGAGCTGTTTTTT
NA	TRBJ1-3	TRBD1	TRBV10-3	CAISEDRGRNTIYF	TGTGCCATCAGTGAGGACAGGGGGAGAAACACCATATATTTT